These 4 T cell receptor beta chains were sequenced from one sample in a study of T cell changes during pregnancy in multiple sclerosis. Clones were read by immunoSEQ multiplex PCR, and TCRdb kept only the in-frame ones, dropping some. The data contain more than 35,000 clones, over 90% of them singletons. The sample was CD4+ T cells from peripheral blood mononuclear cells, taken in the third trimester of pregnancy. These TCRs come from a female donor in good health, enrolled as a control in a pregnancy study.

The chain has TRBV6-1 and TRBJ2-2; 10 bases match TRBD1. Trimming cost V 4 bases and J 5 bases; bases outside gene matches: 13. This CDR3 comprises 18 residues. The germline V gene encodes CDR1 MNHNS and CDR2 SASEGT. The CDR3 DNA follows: TGTGCCAGCAGTGGCCTCGACAGGGGGCGCGTTTGGACCGGGGAGCTGTTTTTT. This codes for CASSGLDRGRVWTGELFF.

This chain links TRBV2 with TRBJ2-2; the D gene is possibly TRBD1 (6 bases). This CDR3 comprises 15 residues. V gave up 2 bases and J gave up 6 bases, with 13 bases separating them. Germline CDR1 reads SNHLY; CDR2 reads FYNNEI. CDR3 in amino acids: CASSELGGLAGELFF. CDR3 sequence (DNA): TGTGCCAGCAGTGAATTAGGGGGATTGGCCGGGGAGCTGTTTTTT.

The CDR3 is CASTISGGAYEQYF. The CDR3 DNA reads TGTGCCAGCACCATCAGCGGGGGGGCCTACGAGCAGTACTTC. The chain recombines TRBV2 with TRBJ2-7; 10 nucleotides align to TRBD2. Germline V gene sequence: CDR1 SNHLY, CDR2 FYNNEI. V shed 7 bases and J 2 bases; nucleotides not matched to a gene: 5. This CDR3 is 14 amino acids long.

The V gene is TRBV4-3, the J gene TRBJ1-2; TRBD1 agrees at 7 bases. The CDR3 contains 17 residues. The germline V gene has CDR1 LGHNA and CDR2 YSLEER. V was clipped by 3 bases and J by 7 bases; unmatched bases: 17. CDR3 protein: CASSQEHRPGQRGGYTF. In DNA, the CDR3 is TGCGCCAGCAGCCAGGAGCATCGACCGGGACAGAGAGGTGGCTACACCTTC.